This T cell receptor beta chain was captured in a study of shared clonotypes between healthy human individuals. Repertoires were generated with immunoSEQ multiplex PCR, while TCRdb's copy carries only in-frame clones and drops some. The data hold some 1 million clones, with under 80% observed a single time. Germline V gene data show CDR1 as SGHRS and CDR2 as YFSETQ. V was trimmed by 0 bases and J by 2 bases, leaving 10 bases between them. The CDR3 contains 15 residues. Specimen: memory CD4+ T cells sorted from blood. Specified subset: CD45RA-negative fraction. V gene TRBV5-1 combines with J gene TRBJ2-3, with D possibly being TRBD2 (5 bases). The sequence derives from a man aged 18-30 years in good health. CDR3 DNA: TGCGCCAGCAGCTTGGGGTCCGGGAACACAGATACGCAGTATTTT. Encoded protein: CASSLGSGNTDTQYF.